Given below is one T cell receptor beta chain in context. Its antigen is undetermined. The source of the sample is a study of CXCR3-negative and CXCR3-positive naive CD8 T cells. Study results and caveats: CXCR3-expressing naive cells carried TRB CDR3s more hydrophobic than those of CXCR3-negative naive cells. Naive CXCR3-negative cells resembled naive CXCR3-positive cells in TRBV-TRBJ usage; memory cells differed.

The CDR3 has 11 residues. Germline assignment: CDR1 MNHEY and CDR2 SMNVEV (reference sequence). In preparing the TRB cDNA libraries, 5' RACE with UMI labels was used. For each CDR3 protein, TCRdb gives one entry from its re-call of the 5' RACE reads, without DNA. This sample contains some 150,000 distinct CDR3 sequences. What was sequenced was naive CXCR3+ CD8+ T cells from blood. Subset reported: CD45RO-CCR7+CD27+CD95- naive CD8+ T cells expressing CXCR3 (TNR3+). The chain has TRBV27 and TRBJ1-2; the TCRdb call, TRBD1, lacks DNA for checking. The TCR sequence derives from a human donor in good health. Some clones in this sample may be carry-over from other donors' samples. The CDR3 spells CASSSGGGYTF.